A selection of T cell receptor beta chains follows, all from one sample in a study of T cell responses to AZD1222 COVID-19 vaccine. The protocol was immunoSEQ multiplex PCR, while the TCRdb copy is restricted to in-frame clones and leaves out a portion. The sample shows roughly 150,000 clones, around 90% of them seen only once. The source was peripheral blood, collected 28 days after the second AZD1222 dose. Source of these receptors: an adult who received the AZD1222 COVID-19 vaccine. The CDR3 runs from the conserved cysteine through the conserved F or W. The D gene is left open where the match is weak. A clone size is listed for some rows: how often the clone was seen (once, few, many), or a class if it is expanded.

CDR3 length: 16
V gene: TRBV2
D gene: TRBD2
J gene: TRBJ2-3
clone size: NA
CDR3 protein: CASRGLAGGRVDTQYF
CDR3 DNA: TGTGCCAGCAGAGGACTAGCGGGGGGGCGGGTAGATACGCAGTATTTT

CDR3 length: 16
V gene: TRBV5-4
D gene: NA
J gene: TRBJ1-4
clone size: NA
CDR3 protein: CASSLEGLGGNEKLFF
CDR3 DNA: TGTGCCAGCAGCTTGGAAGGGCTAGGTGGGAATGAAAAACTGTTTTTT

CDR3 length: 18
V gene: TRBV19
D gene: NA
J gene: TRBJ1-2
clone size: NA
CDR3 protein: CASSIIDRLGSTNYGYTF
CDR3 DNA: TGTGCCAGTAGTATAATTGACCGTTTGGGCAGCACTAACTATGGCTACACCTTC

CDR3 length: 13
V gene: TRBV7-8
D gene: NA
J gene: TRBJ2-1
clone size: few
CDR3 protein: CASSSTTAYEQFF
CDR3 DNA: TGTGCCAGCAGCTCCACGACCGCCTACGAGCAGTTCTTC

CDR3 length: 13
V gene: TRBV6-5
D gene: NA
J gene: TRBJ2-3
clone size: once
CDR3 protein: CASSTNRGDTQYF
CDR3 DNA: TGTGCCAGCAGTACGAATAGAGGGGATACGCAGTATTTT

CDR3 length: 16
V gene: TRBV2
D gene: TRBD1
J gene: TRBJ1-5
clone size: NA
CDR3 protein: CASSSLWTGVKQPQHF
CDR3 DNA: TGTGCCAGCAGTTCACTTTGGACAGGGGTAAAGCAGCCCCAGCATTTT

CDR3 length: 15
V gene: TRBV5-1
D gene: NA
J gene: TRBJ1-5
clone size: NA
CDR3 protein: CASRQGLQSNQPQHF
CDR3 DNA: TGCGCCAGCAGACAAGGACTTCAGAGCAATCAGCCCCAGCATTTT

CDR3 length: 19
V gene: TRBV12-5
D gene: NA
J gene: TRBJ1-1
clone size: NA
CDR3 protein: CASGLVPKDLSTFNTEAFF
CDR3 DNA: TGTGCTAGTGGTTTGGTACCTAAGGACCTCTCAACTTTTAACACTGAAGCTTTCTTT

CDR3 length: 20
V gene: TRBV14
D gene: NA
J gene: TRBJ2-1
clone size: few
CDR3 protein: CASSQDQKRGITSSYNEQFF
CDR3 DNA: TGTGCCAGCAGCCAAGATCAGAAACGGGGGATAACCAGCTCCTACAATGAGCAGTTCTTC

CDR3 length: 17
V gene: TRBV2
D gene: NA
J gene: TRBJ1-3
clone size: NA
CDR3 protein: CASRPSFGLRSGNTIYF
CDR3 DNA: TGTGCCAGCAGGCCTTCCTTTGGATTACGCTCTGGAAACACCATATATTTT

CDR3 length: 12
V gene: TRBV11-2
D gene: NA
J gene: TRBJ2-7
clone size: NA
CDR3 protein: CASSYRDYEQYF
CDR3 DNA: TGTGCCAGCAGCTACAGGGATTACGAGCAGTACTTC

CDR3 length: 16
V gene: TRBV9
D gene: NA
J gene: TRBJ2-3
clone size: NA
CDR3 protein: CASSVVASRGTDTQYF
CDR3 DNA: TGTGCCAGCAGCGTAGTGGCGTCGAGGGGCACAGATACGCAGTATTTT

CDR3 length: 13
V gene: TRBV27
D gene: NA
J gene: TRBJ2-6
clone size: NA
CDR3 protein: CASIASGANVLTF
CDR3 DNA: TGTGCCAGCATCGCCTCTGGGGCCAACGTCCTGACTTTC

CDR3 length: 14
V gene: TRBV14
D gene: NA
J gene: TRBJ2-7
clone size: NA
CDR3 protein: CASSREQGPYEQYF
CDR3 DNA: TGTGCCAGCAGCCGTGAACAGGGACCCTACGAGCAGTACTTC

CDR3 length: 14
V gene: TRBV13
D gene: NA
J gene: TRBJ2-7
clone size: NA
CDR3 protein: CATNEAGGPYEQYF
CDR3 DNA: TGTGCCACCAACGAGGCTGGGGGCCCCTACGAGCAGTACTTC

CDR3 length: 16
V gene: TRBV19
D gene: NA
J gene: TRBJ1-1
clone size: NA
CDR3 protein: CASSIIPGQSGTEAFF
CDR3 DNA: TGTGCCAGTAGTATAATTCCGGGACAATCGGGCACTGAAGCTTTCTTT